The text below deals with one T cell receptor beta chain. What it binds is not known. Method: immunoSEQ multiplex PCR; TCRdb's copy keeps in-frame clones and lacks some. The table shows about 200,000 clones, with around 86% occurring only once. Losses at the gene ends were 4 bases for V and 8 bases for J; bases not matched to a gene: 11. The CDR3 totals 16 residues. Germline CDR1 is SGDLS and CDR2 is YYNGEE. The data were taken from a study of cytomegalovirus exposure and HLA in healthy donors. Study-level results: The dataset shows that most TCR sequences were rare, while some public TCRs occurred in many donors.

The V gene is TRBV9, the J gene TRBJ2-3, with TRBD2 matching 12 bases. The clonotype comes from a woman aged 18-30 years in good health and CMV-seropositive. Sequencing was carried out using PBMCs. CDR3 region: CASSTRLAGEGRTQYF. CDR3 DNA: TGTGCCAGCAGCACCAGACTAGCGGGAGAAGGGCGTACGCAGTATTTT. The full variable domain, rest sourced from reference TRBV9 and TRBJ2-3, is DSGVTQTPKHLITATGQRVTLRCSPRSGDLSVYWYQQSLDQGLQFLIQYYNGEERAKGNILERFSAQQFPDLHSELNLSSLELGDSALYFCASSTRLAGEGRTQYFGPGTRLTVL.